Here is one TCR beta chain with its context. Its antigen is unknown. The protocol was immunoSEQ multiplex PCR, while the TCRdb copy is restricted to in-frame clones and leaves out a portion. This table has about 1,400 clones, under 80% appearing once. This sample is part of a study of immune cell composition in non-small cell lung cancer. General observations from the study: No significant correlation existed between pack-years smoked and tumour clonality.

V dropped 7 bases and J dropped 0 bases, with 25 bases sitting between them. The V gene's germline CDR1 is LNHNV and CDR2 YYDKDF (reference sequence). The CDR3 runs to 19 residues. The chain uses TRBV15 and TRBJ2-1; a weak D match, TRBD2 (6 bases). Sequenced: lung tumor tissue. The TCR originated in a human donor with non-small cell lung cancer. The CDR3 DNA follows: TGTGCCACCAAGGATACCCTTTACCAAGCCGGGGGCTCCTACAATGAGCAGTTCTTC. This translates into CATKDTLYQAGGSYNEQFF.